These T cell receptor beta chains were read from a single sample in a study of Graves' ophthalmopathy and Graves' hyperthyroidism. One entry per CDR3 protein results from TCRdb running MiXCR on the multiplex PCR reads. The table includes 300,000 to 500,000 distinct CDR3 sequences, 15% detected once. The specimen was peripheral blood. The receptors were sampled from a woman younger than 30 with stable Graves' hyperthyroidism. The CDR3 runs from the conserved cysteine through the conserved F or W. A D gene is named only where the DNA matches it firmly. Not all rows give a size; the values are once, few, many and, for expanded clones, a class.

v_call: TRBV6-2/TRBV6-3
j_call: TRBJ2-7
clone_size: many
d_call: NA
cdr3_nt: TGTGCCAGCAGCCCAAAGACCTACGAGCAGTACTTC
cdr3_aa: CASSPKTYEQYF

v_call: TRBV20-1
j_call: TRBJ1-2
clone_size: NA
d_call: NA
cdr3_nt: TGCAGTGCTAGGCCCGTCAATAACTATGGTTACACCTTC
cdr3_aa: CSARPVNNYGYTF

v_call: TRBV5-1
j_call: TRBJ1-5
clone_size: many
d_call: TRBD1
cdr3_nt: TGCGCCAGCAGCTTGGACGGACAGGGGGTTCAGCCCCAGCATTTT
cdr3_aa: CASSLDGQGVQPQHF

v_call: TRBV12-3/TRBV12-4
j_call: TRBJ1-2
clone_size: many
d_call: TRBD1
cdr3_nt: TGTGCCAGCAGCCCTCAGGGGGCGCGTGGCTACACCTTC
cdr3_aa: CASSPQGARGYTF

v_call: TRBV6-1
j_call: TRBJ1-5
clone_size: few
d_call: NA
cdr3_nt: TGTGCCAGCAGTGAATTGGACTACAATCAGCCCCAGCATTTT
cdr3_aa: CASSELDYNQPQHF

v_call: TRBV6-8
j_call: TRBJ1-5
clone_size: few
d_call: NA
cdr3_nt: TGTGCCAGCAGCTACGCAGCCGGACAGTATAGCAATCAGCCCCAGCATTTT
cdr3_aa: CASSYAAGQYSNQPQHF

v_call: TRBV25-1
j_call: TRBJ1-1
clone_size: NA
d_call: NA
cdr3_nt: TGTGCCAGCAGTGATAGTTTGGAAAGACGAGAAGCTTTCTTT
cdr3_aa: CASSDSLERREAFF

v_call: TRBV5-1
j_call: TRBJ2-2
clone_size: few
d_call: NA
cdr3_nt: TGCGCCAGCAACCCCCGTAGGGGCGCCGGGGAGCTGTTTTTT
cdr3_aa: CASNPRRGAGELFF

v_call: TRBV27
j_call: TRBJ2-2
clone_size: many
d_call: NA
cdr3_nt: TGTGCCAGCAGTTTATTGTCGGAACGGTCCGAGCTGTTTTTT
cdr3_aa: CASSLLSERSELFF

v_call: TRBV3-1
j_call: TRBJ1-1
clone_size: NA
d_call: NA
cdr3_nt: TGTGCCAGCAGCCAAGGGCCGATCGGAGCTTTCTTT
cdr3_aa: CASSQGPIGAFF

v_call: TRBV19
j_call: TRBJ2-7
clone_size: many
d_call: NA
cdr3_nt: TGTGCCAGTAGTACCGTCCATGGCTACGAGCAGTACTTC
cdr3_aa: CASSTVHGYEQYF

v_call: TRBV6-5
j_call: TRBJ1-2
clone_size: many
d_call: TRBD1
cdr3_nt: TGTGCCAGCAGTTTCGGGACAGCTAATTATGGCTACACCTTC
cdr3_aa: CASSFGTANYGYTF

v_call: TRBV27
j_call: TRBJ2-2
clone_size: many
d_call: NA
cdr3_nt: TGTGCCAGCAGTATAACCGGGGAGCTGTTTTTT
cdr3_aa: CASSITGELFF

v_call: TRBV20-1
j_call: TRBJ2-5
clone_size: NA
d_call: TRBD2
cdr3_nt: TGCAGTGCTAGAGATGGGGGGGTCGGGGAGACCCAGTACTTC
cdr3_aa: CSARDGGVGETQYF

v_call: TRBV20-1
j_call: TRBJ2-5
clone_size: few
d_call: TRBD1
cdr3_nt: TGCAGTGCTAGGGCCCCCCGGACAGGGGAAGAGACCCAGTACTTC
cdr3_aa: CSARAPRTGEETQYF

v_call: TRBV6-5
j_call: TRBJ2-7
clone_size: many
d_call: TRBD1
cdr3_nt: TGTGCCAGCAGTGACTCAGGGGGCGGAAACGAGCAGTACTTC
cdr3_aa: CASSDSGGGNEQYF

v_call: TRBV28
j_call: TRBJ2-7
clone_size: NA
d_call: TRBD1
cdr3_nt: TGTGCCAGCAGGATTACGACAGGGCCGACCTACGAGCAGTACTTC
cdr3_aa: CASRITTGPTYEQYF